This is a list of T cell receptor beta chains from one sample in a study of T cells after posttransplantation cyclophosphamide. Assay: immunoSEQ multiplex PCR; the TCRdb copy retains only in-frame clones and omits some. This sample yields about 52,000 clones, of which 94% are seen a single time; 2.5% to 3.5% belongs to the top ten. The sequenced material came from PBMCs. These receptors came from a woman aged 25 to 39 in good health and a related stem cell transplant donor. Each CDR3 is given with its conserved first and last residue. The order of the fields is CDR3 DNA, CDR3 protein, V gene, clone size, J gene, D gene. The D gene is left open where the match is weak. Size is omitted from some rows. Given values are once, few, many or a class for expanded clones.

CDR3nt: TGTGCCAGCTCACCAGATCTAGCGGGCGGTGGGGAGACCCAGTACTTC
CDR3aa: CASSPDLAGGGETQYF
v_gene: TRBV18
abundance: .
j_gene: TRBJ2-5
d_gene: TRBD2

CDR3nt: TGCGCCAGCAGCCCCGGGTGGGTGAACACTGAAGCTTTCTTT
CDR3aa: CASSPGWVNTEAFF
v_gene: TRBV5-1
abundance: .
j_gene: TRBJ1-1
d_gene: .

CDR3nt: TGTGCCAGCTCATTGAACGACAGGGATCAGCCCCAGCATTTT
CDR3aa: CASSLNDRDQPQHF
v_gene: TRBV18
abundance: .
j_gene: TRBJ1-5
d_gene: TRBD1

CDR3nt: TGTGCCAGCAGCCTAGTTGGCTTCGTCTCCTACGAGCAGTACTTC
CDR3aa: CASSLVGFVSYEQYF
v_gene: TRBV7-2
abundance: .
j_gene: TRBJ2-7
d_gene: .

CDR3nt: TGTGCCAGCAGTTTATCCCGCTCTGGGGCCAACGTCCTGACTTTC
CDR3aa: CASSLSRSGANVLTF
v_gene: TRBV27
abundance: .
j_gene: TRBJ2-6
d_gene: .

CDR3nt: TGCAGCGTCCCCGTGGGGTTAGGCGGGGGGGCTGATGAGCAGTTCTTC
CDR3aa: CSVPVGLGGGADEQFF
v_gene: TRBV29-1
abundance: .
j_gene: TRBJ2-1
d_gene: TRBD2

CDR3nt: TGTGCCAGCAGCCCCGGGACAGGGGGTTCAGATACGCAGTATTTT
CDR3aa: CASSPGTGGSDTQYF
v_gene: TRBV25-1
abundance: medium-sized
j_gene: TRBJ2-3
d_gene: TRBD1

CDR3nt: TGTGCCATCAGTGCCCGGGACAGGGGGTACTATGGCTACACCTTC
CDR3aa: CAISARDRGYYGYTF
v_gene: TRBV10-3
abundance: .
j_gene: TRBJ1-2
d_gene: TRBD1

CDR3nt: TGTGCCAGTAGGGGACAGGGGGACATCTATGGCTACACCTTC
CDR3aa: CASRGQGDIYGYTF
v_gene: TRBV2
abundance: .
j_gene: TRBJ1-2
d_gene: TRBD1

CDR3nt: TGTGCCAGCAGTGAGGGGCAGTCCTTCTACAATGAGCAGTTCTTC
CDR3aa: CASSEGQSFYNEQFF
v_gene: TRBV25-1
abundance: .
j_gene: TRBJ2-1
d_gene: .

CDR3nt: TGTGCCAGCAGCTTAGCACGGGGGATATACAATGAGCAGTTCTTC
CDR3aa: CASSLARGIYNEQFF
v_gene: TRBV7-2
abundance: .
j_gene: TRBJ2-1
d_gene: .

CDR3nt: TGTGCCAGCAGCCCGGGACAGGGGTTGCATGAGCAGTTCTTC
CDR3aa: CASSPGQGLHEQFF
v_gene: TRBV7-3
abundance: .
j_gene: TRBJ2-1
d_gene: TRBD1

CDR3nt: TGCGCCAGCAGCGGGCAGGGCAGAACCCTCCAAGAGACCCAGTACTTC
CDR3aa: CASSGQGRTLQETQYF
v_gene: TRBV4-3
abundance: .
j_gene: TRBJ2-5
d_gene: .

CDR3nt: TGTGCCAGCAATTTACAGGCTAACTATGGCTACACCTTC
CDR3aa: CASNLQANYGYTF
v_gene: TRBV7-2
abundance: .
j_gene: TRBJ1-2
d_gene: .

CDR3nt: TGTGCCATCAGTGAGTATCTGCAGGGAAATTCACCCCTCCACTTT
CDR3aa: CAISEYLQGNSPLHF
v_gene: TRBV10-3
abundance: .
j_gene: TRBJ1-6
d_gene: .

CDR3nt: TGTGCCAGCAGCTCTACTAGCACCTACGAGCAGTACTTC
CDR3aa: CASSSTSTYEQYF
v_gene: TRBV5-5
abundance: once
j_gene: TRBJ2-7
d_gene: .

CDR3nt: TGCGCCAGCAGCTTGGGTGTCAGGGGGGCCACAGATACGCAGTATTTT
CDR3aa: CASSLGVRGATDTQYF
v_gene: TRBV5-1
abundance: .
j_gene: TRBJ2-3
d_gene: .

CDR3nt: TGTGCCAGCTCACCACCGACAGGCGAGATCTATGGCTACACCTTC
CDR3aa: CASSPPTGEIYGYTF
v_gene: TRBV18
abundance: .
j_gene: TRBJ1-2
d_gene: .

CDR3nt: TGTGCCAGCAGCTTAGGACATCCTCTCTATGGCTACACCTTC
CDR3aa: CASSLGHPLYGYTF
v_gene: TRBV7-8
abundance: .
j_gene: TRBJ1-2
d_gene: .

CDR3nt: TGTGCCATCAGTATGGGACAGATGAACACTGAAGCTTTCTTT
CDR3aa: CAISMGQMNTEAFF
v_gene: TRBV10-3
abundance: .
j_gene: TRBJ1-1
d_gene: TRBD1

CDR3nt: TGTGCCATAGCAGGGGCAACTAATGAAAAACTGTTTTTT
CDR3aa: CAIAGATNEKLFF
v_gene: TRBV10-3
abundance: .
j_gene: TRBJ1-4
d_gene: .

CDR3nt: TGTGCCAGCAGCATCCAGGTGAACACTGAAGCTTTCTTT
CDR3aa: CASSIQVNTEAFF
v_gene: TRBV11-1
abundance: .
j_gene: TRBJ1-1
d_gene: .

CDR3nt: TGTGCCAGTAGTCCTCAGGGCCGGGAGACACGCTATGGCTACACCTTC
CDR3aa: CASSPQGRETRYGYTF
v_gene: TRBV19
abundance: .
j_gene: TRBJ1-2
d_gene: .

CDR3nt: TGTGCCAGCAGCTTAGCCGGGGGGGGGACCTACGAGCAGTACTTC
CDR3aa: CASSLAGGGTYEQYF
v_gene: TRBV7-9
abundance: .
j_gene: TRBJ2-7
d_gene: TRBD2

CDR3nt: TGTGCCAGCAGTTACGAACCTGTAGCCAATTCACCCCTCCACTTT
CDR3aa: CASSYEPVANSPLHF
v_gene: TRBV6-5
abundance: .
j_gene: TRBJ1-6
d_gene: .

CDR3nt: TGTGCCAGCAGCCCCCGCGAGACAGGGTTTGCAGATACGCAGTATTTT
CDR3aa: CASSPRETGFADTQYF
v_gene: TRBV7-9
abundance: .
j_gene: TRBJ2-3
d_gene: TRBD1

CDR3nt: TGTGCCAGCAGCCTCAGGGGGAAAAGGAGGTCCTACGAGCAGTACTTC
CDR3aa: CASSLRGKRRSYEQYF
v_gene: TRBV5-6
abundance: .
j_gene: TRBJ2-7
d_gene: TRBD1

CDR3nt: TGTGCCAGCTCAGGGCAGGGACAGAACTATGGCTACACCTTC
CDR3aa: CASSGQGQNYGYTF
v_gene: TRBV18
abundance: .
j_gene: TRBJ1-2
d_gene: TRBD1

CDR3nt: TGTGCCAGCAGTAGGGACAGCCCGGATAACTATGGCTACACCTTC
CDR3aa: CASSRDSPDNYGYTF
v_gene: TRBV27
abundance: .
j_gene: TRBJ1-2
d_gene: TRBD1

CDR3nt: TGTGCCAGCAGAAATGGACAGGGAGGTGAAAAACTGTTTTTT
CDR3aa: CASRNGQGGEKLFF
v_gene: TRBV6-5
abundance: .
j_gene: TRBJ1-4
d_gene: TRBD1

CDR3nt: TGTGCCAGCAGTTGGCCGGGACTAGCCTCCTTTAATGAGCAGTTCTTC
CDR3aa: CASSWPGLASFNEQFF
v_gene: TRBV11-2
abundance: medium-sized
j_gene: TRBJ2-1
d_gene: TRBD2

CDR3nt: TGTGCCAGCAGAATCCGCGGGGGCGGTTATACGCAGTATTTT
CDR3aa: CASRIRGGGYTQYF
v_gene: TRBV27
abundance: .
j_gene: TRBJ2-3
d_gene: .

CDR3nt: TGCAGCGTTGAAGACCCATCTAGCGGGGGGGCGGGTTTCATTCAGTACTTC
CDR3aa: CSVEDPSSGGAGFIQYF
v_gene: TRBV29-1
abundance: once
j_gene: TRBJ2-4
d_gene: TRBD2

CDR3nt: TGTGCCAGCAGGACGGGACTAGCGGCCGGGGAGCTGTTTTTT
CDR3aa: CASRTGLAAGELFF
v_gene: TRBV27
abundance: .
j_gene: TRBJ2-2
d_gene: TRBD2

CDR3nt: TGTGCCAGCTCACCATCGGGATTGACAAGTTTCCACACCGGGGAGCTGTTTTTT
CDR3aa: CASSPSGLTSFHTGELFF
v_gene: TRBV18
abundance: .
j_gene: TRBJ2-2
d_gene: .

CDR3nt: TGTGCCAGCAGCTTGGTCCAGGTCGGAGGCTACACCTTC
CDR3aa: CASSLVQVGGYTF
v_gene: TRBV5-8
abundance: .
j_gene: TRBJ1-2
d_gene: .

CDR3nt: TGCGCCAGCAGCCAAGATTCCCGGGGGGCTCAAGATACGCAGTATTTT
CDR3aa: CASSQDSRGAQDTQYF
v_gene: TRBV4-3
abundance: .
j_gene: TRBJ2-3
d_gene: .

CDR3nt: TGTGCCAGCAAGAGTCCAGGGGCAGATACGCAGTATTTT
CDR3aa: CASKSPGADTQYF
v_gene: TRBV6-5
abundance: .
j_gene: TRBJ2-3
d_gene: .

CDR3nt: TGTGCCAGCAGCCGACAAGCTGAAGCTTTCTTT
CDR3aa: CASSRQAEAFF
v_gene: TRBV5-6
abundance: .
j_gene: TRBJ1-1
d_gene: .

CDR3nt: TGTGCCAGCAGCCCTCCGGGTCGCCCTCCGGGACAGGGTAACACCTTC
CDR3aa: CASSPPGRPPGQGNTF
v_gene: TRBV4-2
abundance: .
j_gene: TRBJ1-2
d_gene: TRBD1

CDR3nt: TGTGCCAGCAGTTTAACAGGGACAGGGGGCGAACTAGGTTTCTTT
CDR3aa: CASSLTGTGGELGFF
v_gene: TRBV6-5
abundance: .
j_gene: TRBJ1-1
d_gene: TRBD1

CDR3nt: TGTGCCAGCAGCTTGGACGCCCTAGCGGGGGCCAACGAGTATTTT
CDR3aa: CASSLDALAGANEYF
v_gene: TRBV5-6
abundance: .
j_gene: TRBJ2-3
d_gene: TRBD2

CDR3nt: TGTGCCAGCAGCCGAGGGGACTTGGGCACTGAAGCTTTCTTT
CDR3aa: CASSRGDLGTEAFF
v_gene: TRBV7-9
abundance: .
j_gene: TRBJ1-1
d_gene: .